This entry is about one T cell receptor beta chain. These data come from a study of blood T cell repertoires in COVID-19. Overall study: Whether acute or convalescent, the COVID-19 samples came from the United States, Italy and Spain.

Participant ages covered about 18 to 89 years across 24 US areas. Among Cohort 3 donors, those recovered had two negative PCRs, clearance, or symptom resolution. As processed by the authors: Counts of nucleated cells, estimated from reference gene primer amplification, were obtained. Some clones are missing from TCRdb's copy, which holds only in-frame ones; the method was immunoSEQ multiplex PCR. For V, J and clone size, that table is used; D and trimming come from the DNA. The sample shows 330,000 or so clones, roughly 90% of them seen only once. The CDR3 spans 19 residues. CDR1 SGDLS and CDR2 YYNGEE come from the germline V gene. The V and J ends lost 0 bases and 2 bases, in that order; junction bases with no gene match: 9.

The sequence was obtained from a woman in her twenties or thirties who had recovered from COVID-19. The chain employs TRBV9 and TRBJ2-1, with 12 bases fitting TRBD2. The sample was PBMCs or T cells enriched from blood (not recorded which). The CDR3 DNA reads as TGTGCCAGCAGCGTAGCAGCGTCTAGCGGGGGGGCCGCCTACAATGAGCAGTTCTTC. Translating it yields CASSVAASSGGAAYNEQFF. The entire variable domain, with the rest obtained from reference TRBV9 and TRBJ2-1, is as follows: DSGVTQTPKHLITATGQRVTLRCSPRSGDLSVYWYQQSLDQGLQFLIQYYNGEERAKGNILERFSAQQFPDLHSELNLSSLELGDSALYFCASSVAASSGGAAYNEQFFGPGTRLTVL.